This entry features one TCR beta chain sequence. It lacks a known antigen. Nothing much larger sits one base from this clone, and base qualities are not available. The data were obtained in a study of graft-versus-host responses after intestinal transplantation (dated by TCRdb to the early 2020s). Context from the whole study: Recipients received multivisceral, liver-intestinal, or isolated intestinal transplants. All recipients received anti-thymocyte globulin induction followed by maintenance tacrolimus and steroids for around three years. After intestinal transplantation, graft-versus-host and host-versus-graft alloreactive T cell clones were followed in the graft, circulation and bone marrow using bulk TCR-beta CDR3 sequencing. Alloreactive clones were identified by sequencing pre-transplant mixed lymphocyte reaction products and comparing them with unstimulated pre-transplant donor and recipient T cells. The cohort enrolled about two dozen intestinal transplant recipients, one of whom was a retransplant, and a few patients without pretransplant specimens were excluded. Donor T cell macrochimerism was defined as a peak of at least 4% donor T cells among recipient peripheral blood mononuclear cells. Instead of going to the commercial service, samples from a few later patients were sequenced in-house on an Illumina MiSeq and processed with MiXCR. Study-wide conclusions, independent of this receptor: In patients with donor T cell macrochimerism, the allografts had high GvH to HvG T cell clonal ratios. The conclusions were limited by the relatively low number and heterogeneity of the intestinal transplant patients. Early after transplant, peak levels of circulating GvH clones were found to be associated with declines in HvG clones. GvH clones were detected in recipient bone marrow, and some of these GvH clones were observed earlier in ileal mucosa or blood, consistent with an intestinal mucosal origin.

Based on the germline V gene (reference sequence), the CDR1 and CDR2 sequences are LNHDA and SQIVND. Counted from cysteine to phenylalanine, this CDR3 has 13 amino acids. Here the CDR3 DNA is all that survives: 39 bases in frame from base 1. The junction carries 5 bases between V and J, which are trimmed by 5 bases and 1 base respectively. Libraries were made using the immunoSEQ multiplex PCR assay. For most patients, genomic DNA was isolated with the Qiagen DNeasy Blood and Tissue Kit and sent frozen to Adaptive Biotechnologies for TCR sequencing. For most patients, high-throughput TCR-beta CDR3 sequencing of genomic DNA was performed by Adaptive Biotechnologies. Concerning the study's data processing: TCR sequencing data were retrieved from Adaptive's ImmunoSEQ software for 18 patients, whereas a few other patients were processed with MiXCR and VDJtools. To correct CD4 versus CD8 sorting errors, any sequence found in both subsets at a frequency ratio below 5:1 was removed. CDR3 nucleotide sequences shared between donor and recipient were removed because the origin of such sequences could not be assigned. To be classed as alloreactive, a clone needed at least 2-fold expansion over unstimulated cells and a minimum CFSE-low frequency of 0.002% (template counts) or 0.001% (read counts). Clones detected in sequenced pre-transplant spleen, lymph node, or MLR CFSE-low populations of the donor or recipient were defined as mappable. The cumulative frequency of alloreactive clones was calculated as a percentage of all sequences, weighted by copy number. Here the immuneACCESS table is served through TCRdb, limited to in-frame sequences with V and J called. Missing clones are a known gap in these copies; in checked studies unresolved V genes cover under half, and the rest lacks a known reason. The D gene and trimming were derived from the DNA, and the V and J assignments and clone size from that table. This sample comprises over 90,000 clones, under 95% of them detected only once. The ten largest clones capture more than 0.9% of the sample.

The sample's time point label is to be understood as: cells obtained before transplantation from donor or recipient. CD3+CD4+ and CD3+CD8+ populations were FACS-sorted from unstimulated pre-transplant donor and recipient cells taken from spleen or lymph nodes. This receptor was obtained from a human donor who received an intestinal transplant. The receptor chain draws on TRBV19 and TRBJ2-2; no D segment can be confidently identified. The starting material was unstimulated CD8+ T cells sorted from spleen or lymph node cells, obtained before intestinal transplant. The nucleotide sequence is TGTGCCAGTAGTGCCGGGAACACCGGGGAGCTGTTTTTT. This gives the protein CASSAGNTGELFF.